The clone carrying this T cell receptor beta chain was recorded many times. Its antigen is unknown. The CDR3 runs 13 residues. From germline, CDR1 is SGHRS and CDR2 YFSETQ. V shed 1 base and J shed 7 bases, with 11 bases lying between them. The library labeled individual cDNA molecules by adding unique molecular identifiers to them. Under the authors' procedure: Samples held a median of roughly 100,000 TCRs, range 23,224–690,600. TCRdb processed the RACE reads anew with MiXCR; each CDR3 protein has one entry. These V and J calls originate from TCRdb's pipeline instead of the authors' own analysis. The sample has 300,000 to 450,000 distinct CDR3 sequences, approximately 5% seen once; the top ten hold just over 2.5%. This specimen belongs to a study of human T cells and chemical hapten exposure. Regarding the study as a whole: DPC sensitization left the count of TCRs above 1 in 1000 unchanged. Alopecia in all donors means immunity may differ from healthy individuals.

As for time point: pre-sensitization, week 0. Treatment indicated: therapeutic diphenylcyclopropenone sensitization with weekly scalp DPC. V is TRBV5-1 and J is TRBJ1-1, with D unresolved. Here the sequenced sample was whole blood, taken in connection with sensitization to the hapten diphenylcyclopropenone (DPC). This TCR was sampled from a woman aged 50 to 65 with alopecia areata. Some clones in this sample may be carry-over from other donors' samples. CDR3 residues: CASSLLGMVEAFF. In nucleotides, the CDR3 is TGCGCCAGCAGCTTGTTGGGGATGGTTGAAGCTTTCTTT.